This is a list of T cell receptor beta chains from one sample in a study of cytomegalovirus exposure and HLA in healthy donors. Measured with immunoSEQ multiplex PCR; TCRdb has only the in-frame clones, and not every one. The sample includes 150,000 to 180,000 clones, approximately 86% of them seen just once. Sequencing was carried out using PBMCs. These receptors were taken from a woman aged 45-60 years in good health and CMV-seropositive. Both conserved end residues are part of each CDR3. The D gene is left open where the match is weak. Size tells how often a clone was seen (once, few, many) or the class of an expanded clone, and some rows leave it out.

>TRBJ2-7|TRBV2|few|.
CASSGQDYEQYF
TGTGCCAGCAGTGGACAGGATTACGAGCAGTACTTC
>TRBJ2-2|TRBV10-3|.|.
CAMGPRVTNTGELFF
TGTGCCATGGGGCCCAGGGTCACGAACACCGGGGAGCTGTTTTTT
>TRBJ2-1|TRBV11-2|.|TRBD1
CASSGTRGHYNEQFF
TGTGCCAGCAGCGGCACAAGGGGGCATTACAATGAGCAGTTCTTC
>TRBJ1-4|TRBV7-2|.|.
CASSPSGSGSEKLFF
TGTGCCAGCAGCCCCTCGGGGAGTGGGTCGGAAAAACTGTTTTTT
>TRBJ2-7|TRBV7-2|.|TRBD2
CASSLATSGDYEQYF
TGTGCCAGCAGCTTAGCGACTAGCGGGGACTACGAGCAGTACTTC
>TRBJ2-7|TRBV5-4|.|.
CASSLGSGEYEQYF
TGTGCCAGCAGCTTGGGTAGCGGAGAATACGAGCAGTACTTC
>TRBJ2-5|TRBV10-3|.|.
CAISPGSQETQYF
TGTGCCATCAGTCCCGGGAGTCAAGAGACCCAGTACTTC
>TRBJ2-7|TRBV27|.|.
CASSLYIGDEQYF
TGTGCCAGCAGTTTATATATTGGAGACGAGCAGTACTTC
>TRBJ2-1|TRBV10-3|.|TRBD2
CAIGRGNLNEQFF
TGTGCCATCGGGAGGGGAAACCTCAATGAGCAGTTCTTC
>TRBJ2-7|TRBV7-9|.|.
CASSRGYEQYF
TGTGCCAGCAGCAGGGGGTACGAGCAGTACTTC